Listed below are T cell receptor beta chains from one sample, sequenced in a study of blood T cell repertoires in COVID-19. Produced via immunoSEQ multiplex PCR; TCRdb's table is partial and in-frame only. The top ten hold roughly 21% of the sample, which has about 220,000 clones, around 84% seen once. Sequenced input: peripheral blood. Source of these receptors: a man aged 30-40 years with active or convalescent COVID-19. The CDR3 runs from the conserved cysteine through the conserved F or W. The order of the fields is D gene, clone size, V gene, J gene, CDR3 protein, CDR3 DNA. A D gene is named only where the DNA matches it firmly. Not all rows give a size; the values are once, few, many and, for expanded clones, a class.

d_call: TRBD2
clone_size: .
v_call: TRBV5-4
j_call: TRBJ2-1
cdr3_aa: CASSKAGGYNEQFF
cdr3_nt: TGTGCCAGCAGTAAAGCGGGAGGTTACAATGAGCAGTTCTTC

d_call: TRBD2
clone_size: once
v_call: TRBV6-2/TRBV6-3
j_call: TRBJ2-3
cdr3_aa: CASSYSSGGPTDTQYF
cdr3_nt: TGTGCCAGCAGTTACTCTAGCGGGGGGCCCACAGATACGCAGTATTTT

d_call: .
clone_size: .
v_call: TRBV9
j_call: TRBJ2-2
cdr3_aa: CASRGAPGGGELFF
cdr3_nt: TGTGCCAGTCGGGGGGCCCCAGGAGGCGGGGAGCTGTTTTTT

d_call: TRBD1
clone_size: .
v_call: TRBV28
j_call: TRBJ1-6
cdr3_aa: CASRGTGTDNSPLHF
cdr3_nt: TGTGCCAGCAGAGGGACCGGGACAGATAATTCACCCCTCCACTTT

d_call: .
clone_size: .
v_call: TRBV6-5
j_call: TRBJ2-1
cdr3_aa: CASRLGWADNEQFF
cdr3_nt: TGTGCCAGCAGACTGGGTTGGGCTGACAATGAGCAGTTCTTC

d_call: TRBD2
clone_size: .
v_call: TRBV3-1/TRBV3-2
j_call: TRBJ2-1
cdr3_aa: CASSQDYGLAGGSNEQFF
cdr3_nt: TGTGCCAGCAGCCAAGATTACGGACTAGCGGGAGGTTCAAATGAGCAGTTCTTC

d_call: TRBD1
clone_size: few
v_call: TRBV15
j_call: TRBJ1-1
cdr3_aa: CATSRDVDRGPEAFF
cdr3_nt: TGTGCCACCAGCAGAGATGTAGACAGGGGGCCTGAAGCTTTCTTT

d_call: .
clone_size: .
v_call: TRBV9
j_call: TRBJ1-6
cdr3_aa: CASSVALDSPLHF
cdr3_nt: TGTGCCAGCAGCGTAGCTTTAGATTCACCCCTCCACTTT

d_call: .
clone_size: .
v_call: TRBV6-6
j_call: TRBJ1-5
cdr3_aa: CASAIVGNQPQHF
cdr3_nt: TGTGCCAGCGCCATAGTTGGCAATCAGCCCCAGCATTTT

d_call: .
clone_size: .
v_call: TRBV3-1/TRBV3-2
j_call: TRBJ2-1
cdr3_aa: CASSQGYGRTPKYNEQFF
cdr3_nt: TGTGCCAGCAGCCAGGGTTACGGCAGGACTCCTAAATACAATGAGCAGTTCTTC

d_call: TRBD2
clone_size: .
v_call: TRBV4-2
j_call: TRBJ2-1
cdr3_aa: CASSQDPLAGGRASYNEQFF
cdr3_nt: TGTGCCAGCAGCCAAGATCCTCTAGCGGGAGGTCGGGCGTCCTACAATGAGCAGTTCTTC

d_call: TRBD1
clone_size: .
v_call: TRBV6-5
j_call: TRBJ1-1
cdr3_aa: CASSYTGQGVQAFF
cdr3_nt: TGTGCCAGCAGTTACACCGGACAGGGGGTCCAAGCTTTCTTT

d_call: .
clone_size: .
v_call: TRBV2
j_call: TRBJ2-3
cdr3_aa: CASSKRDISSTDTQYF
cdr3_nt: TGTGCCAGCTCCAAACGAGACATTTCTAGCACAGATACGCAGTATTTT

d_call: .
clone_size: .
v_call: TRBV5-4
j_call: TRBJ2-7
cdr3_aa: CASSNPGERSSYEQYF
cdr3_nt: TGTGCCAGCAGCAACCCAGGGGAAAGAAGCTCCTACGAGCAGTACTTC

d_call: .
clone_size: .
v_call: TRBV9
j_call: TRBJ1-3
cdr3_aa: CASSVEVTAGNTIYF
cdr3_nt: TGTGCCAGCAGCGTAGAAGTGACAGCTGGAAACACCATATATTTT

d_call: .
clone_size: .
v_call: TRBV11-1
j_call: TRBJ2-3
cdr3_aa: CASSLDGREDTQYF
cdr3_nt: TGTGCCAGCAGCTTAGACGGGAGAGAAGATACGCAGTATTTT

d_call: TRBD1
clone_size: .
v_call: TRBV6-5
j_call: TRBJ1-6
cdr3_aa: CASSRDRGNSPLHF
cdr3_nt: TGTGCCAGCAGTCGAGACAGGGGTAATTCACCCCTCCACTTT

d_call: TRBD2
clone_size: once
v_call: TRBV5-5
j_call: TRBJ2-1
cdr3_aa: CASSLGLAGFYEQFF
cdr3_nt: TGTGCCAGCAGCCTTGGACTAGCGGGATTTTATGAGCAGTTCTTC

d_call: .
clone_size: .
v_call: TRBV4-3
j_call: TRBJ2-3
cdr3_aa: CASSQPGADTQYF
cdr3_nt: TGCGCCAGCAGCCAACCGGGGGCAGATACGCAGTATTTT

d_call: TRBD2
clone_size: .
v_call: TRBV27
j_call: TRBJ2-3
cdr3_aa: CASSLSAAGGGTDTQYF
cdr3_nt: TGTGCCAGCAGTTTATCGGCTGCGGGAGGGGGCACAGATACGCAGTATTTT

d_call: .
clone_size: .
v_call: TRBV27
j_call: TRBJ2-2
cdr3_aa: CASSFRSPGTTSNTGELFF
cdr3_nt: TGTGCCAGCAGTTTTCGATCCCCCGGGACAACCTCGAACACCGGGGAGCTGTTTTTT

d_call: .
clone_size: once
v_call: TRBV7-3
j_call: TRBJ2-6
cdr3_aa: CASSRFPGGANVLTF
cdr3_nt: TGTGCCAGCAGCCGATTTCCGGGAGGGGCCAACGTCCTGACTTTC

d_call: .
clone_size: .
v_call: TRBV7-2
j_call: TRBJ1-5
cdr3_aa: CASSLRGGDQPQHF
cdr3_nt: TGTGCCAGCAGCTTACGGGGGGGAGATCAGCCCCAGCATTTT

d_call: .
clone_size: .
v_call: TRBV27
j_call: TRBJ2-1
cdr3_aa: CASSFLEPYNEQFF
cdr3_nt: TGTGCCAGCAGTTTTCTTGAGCCCTACAATGAGCAGTTCTTC

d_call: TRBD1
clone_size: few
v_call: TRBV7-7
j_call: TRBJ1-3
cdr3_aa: CASSIDRGSGNTIYF
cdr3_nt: TGTGCTAGCAGCATAGACAGGGGCTCTGGAAACACCATATATTTT

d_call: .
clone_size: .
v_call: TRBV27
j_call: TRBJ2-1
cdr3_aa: CASSWGSVRGPGNEQFF
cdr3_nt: TGTGCCAGCAGTTGGGGTTCGGTGCGGGGGCCGGGCAATGAGCAGTTCTTC

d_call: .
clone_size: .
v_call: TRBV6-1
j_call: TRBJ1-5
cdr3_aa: CASSDKGMKDQPQHF
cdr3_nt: TGTGCCAGCAGTGATAAGGGGATGAAGGATCAGCCCCAGCATTTT

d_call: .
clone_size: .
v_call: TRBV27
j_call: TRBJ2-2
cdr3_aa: CASSFRGATGELFF
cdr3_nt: TGTGCCAGCAGTTTCCGGGGGGCTACCGGGGAGCTGTTTTTT

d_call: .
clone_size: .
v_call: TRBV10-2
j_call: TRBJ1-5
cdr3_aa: CATKDTLGQPQHF
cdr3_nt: TGCGCCACCAAAGACACCTTGGGTCAGCCCCAGCATTTT

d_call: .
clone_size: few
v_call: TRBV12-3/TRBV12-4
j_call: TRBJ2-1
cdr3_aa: CASSYREPNEQFF
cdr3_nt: TGTGCCAGCAGCTACAGGGAGCCGAATGAGCAGTTCTTC

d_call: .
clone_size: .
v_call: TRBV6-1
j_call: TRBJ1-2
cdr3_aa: CASSEGGADYGYTF
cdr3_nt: TGTGCCAGCAGTGAGGGCGGGGCGGACTATGGCTACACCTTC

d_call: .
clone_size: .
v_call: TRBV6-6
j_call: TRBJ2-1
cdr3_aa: CAISNPGSYNEQFF
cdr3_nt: TGTGCCATCTCTAATCCGGGTTCCTACAATGAGCAGTTCTTC

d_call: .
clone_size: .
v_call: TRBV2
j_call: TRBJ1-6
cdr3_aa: CASSEGQVSPLHF
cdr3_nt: TGTGCCAGCAGTGAAGGACAGGTTTCACCCCTCCACTTT

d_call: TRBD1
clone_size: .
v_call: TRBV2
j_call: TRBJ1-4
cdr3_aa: CASTGGLGEKLFF
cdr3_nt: TGTGCCAGCACAGGGGGCTTAGGGGAAAAACTGTTTTTT

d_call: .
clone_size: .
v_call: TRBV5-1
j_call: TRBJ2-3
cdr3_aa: CASSPRGGPDTQYF
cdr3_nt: TGCGCCAGCAGCCCCCGAGGCGGCCCAGATACGCAGTATTTT

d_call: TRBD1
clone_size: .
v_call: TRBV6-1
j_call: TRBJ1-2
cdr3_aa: CASSERGQGNYGYTF
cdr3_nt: TGTGCCAGCAGTGAAAGGGGACAGGGGAACTATGGCTACACCTTC

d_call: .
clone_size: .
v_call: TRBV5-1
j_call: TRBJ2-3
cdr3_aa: CASSLEAENTQYF
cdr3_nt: TGCGCCAGCAGCTTGGAGGCGGAAAATACGCAGTATTTT

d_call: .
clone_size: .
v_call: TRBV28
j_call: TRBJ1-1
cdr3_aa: CASSLERYAFF
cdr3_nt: TGTGCCAGCAGCCTGGAGAGATATGCTTTCTTT

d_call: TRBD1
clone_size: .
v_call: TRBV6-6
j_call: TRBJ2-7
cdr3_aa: CASSPGTGSSYEQYF
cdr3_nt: TGTGCCAGCAGCCCCGGGACAGGGAGCTCCTACGAGCAGTACTTC

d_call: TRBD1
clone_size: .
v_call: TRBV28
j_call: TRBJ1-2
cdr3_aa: CASRATGRGQNGYTF
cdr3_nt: TGTGCCAGCAGGGCTACTGGCAGGGGGCAGAATGGCTACACCTTC

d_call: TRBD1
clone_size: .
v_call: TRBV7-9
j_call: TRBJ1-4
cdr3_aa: CASSLGQGREKLFF
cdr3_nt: TGTGCCAGCAGCTTAGGACAGGGCAGAGAAAAACTGTTTTTT

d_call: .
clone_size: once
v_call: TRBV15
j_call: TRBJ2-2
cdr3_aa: CATSRQNGELFF
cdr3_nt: TGTGCCACCAGCAGACAGAACGGGGAGCTGTTTTTT

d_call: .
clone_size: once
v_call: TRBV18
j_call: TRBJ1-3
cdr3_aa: CASSRSLSSSGNTIYF
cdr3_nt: TGTGCCAGCTCACGGTCCCTCTCTAGCTCTGGAAACACCATATATTTT

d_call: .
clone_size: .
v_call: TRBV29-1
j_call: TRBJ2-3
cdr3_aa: CSVVGRGGTDTQYF
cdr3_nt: TGCAGCGTTGTTGGCAGGGGGGGCACAGATACGCAGTATTTT

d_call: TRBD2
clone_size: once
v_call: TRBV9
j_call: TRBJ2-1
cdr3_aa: CASSPRGSGGRNEQFF
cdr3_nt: TGTGCCAGCAGTCCCCGCGGGAGCGGGGGGAGAAATGAGCAGTTCTTC

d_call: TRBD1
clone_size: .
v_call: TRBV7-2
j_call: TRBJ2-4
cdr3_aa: CASSLGTGTKNIQYF
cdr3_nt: TGTGCCAGCAGCTTAGGGACAGGGACCAAAAACATTCAGTACTTC